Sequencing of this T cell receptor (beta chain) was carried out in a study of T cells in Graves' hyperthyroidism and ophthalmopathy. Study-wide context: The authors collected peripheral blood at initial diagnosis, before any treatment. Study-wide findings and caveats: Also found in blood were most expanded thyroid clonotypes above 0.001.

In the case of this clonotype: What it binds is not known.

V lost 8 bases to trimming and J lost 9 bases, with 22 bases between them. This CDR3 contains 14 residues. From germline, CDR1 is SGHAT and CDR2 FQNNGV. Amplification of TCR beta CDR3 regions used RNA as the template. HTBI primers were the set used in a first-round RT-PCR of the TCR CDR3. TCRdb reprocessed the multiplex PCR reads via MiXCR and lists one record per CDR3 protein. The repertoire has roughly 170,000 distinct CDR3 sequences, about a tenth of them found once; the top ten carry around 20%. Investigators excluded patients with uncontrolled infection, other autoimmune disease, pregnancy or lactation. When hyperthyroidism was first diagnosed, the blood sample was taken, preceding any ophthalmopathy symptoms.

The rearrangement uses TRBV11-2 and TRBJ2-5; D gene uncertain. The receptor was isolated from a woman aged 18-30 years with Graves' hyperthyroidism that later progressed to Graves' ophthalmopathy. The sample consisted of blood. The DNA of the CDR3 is TGTGCCAGCGGCTCGATGCCTAGTTCTTCGGCCCAGTACTTC. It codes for CASGSMPSSSAQYF.